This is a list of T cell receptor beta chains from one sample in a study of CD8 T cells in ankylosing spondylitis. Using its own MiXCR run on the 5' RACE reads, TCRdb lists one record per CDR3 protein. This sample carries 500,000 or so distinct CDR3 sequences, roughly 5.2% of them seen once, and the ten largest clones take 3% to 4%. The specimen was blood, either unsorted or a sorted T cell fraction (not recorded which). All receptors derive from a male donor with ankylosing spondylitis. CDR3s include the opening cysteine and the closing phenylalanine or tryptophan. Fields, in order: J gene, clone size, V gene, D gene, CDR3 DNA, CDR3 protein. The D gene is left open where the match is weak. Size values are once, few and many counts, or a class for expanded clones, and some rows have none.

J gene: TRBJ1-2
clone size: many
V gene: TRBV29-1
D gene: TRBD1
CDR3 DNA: TGCAGCGTTGACCCGAGACAGGGGGCCCATGGCTACACCTTC
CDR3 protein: CSVDPRQGAHGYTF

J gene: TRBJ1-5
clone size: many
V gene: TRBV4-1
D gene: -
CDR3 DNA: TGCGCCAGCAGCCAGGGCAGGGACCGCAATCAGCCCCAGCATTTT
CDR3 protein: CASSQGRDRNQPQHF

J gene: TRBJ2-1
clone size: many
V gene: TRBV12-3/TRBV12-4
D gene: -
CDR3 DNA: TGTGCCAGCAGCCTCCGGGACCCAGCCTCCAATGAGCAGTTCTTC
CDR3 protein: CASSLRDPASNEQFF

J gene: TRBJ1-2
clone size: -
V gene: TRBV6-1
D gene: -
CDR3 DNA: TGTGCCAGCAGTCCACAGACAGGATCAACCCTCAGGGGCTACACCTTC
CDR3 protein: CASSPQTGSTLRGYTF

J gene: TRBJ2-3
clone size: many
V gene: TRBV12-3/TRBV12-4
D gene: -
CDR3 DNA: TGTGCCAGCAGTTTGCAGGGAGGGGGTACGCAGTATTTT
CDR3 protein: CASSLQGGGTQYF

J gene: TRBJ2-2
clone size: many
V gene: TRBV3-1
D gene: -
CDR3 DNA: TGTGCCAGCAGCCGATACCTAACAGACGCCGGGGAGCTGTTTTTT
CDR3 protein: CASSRYLTDAGELFF

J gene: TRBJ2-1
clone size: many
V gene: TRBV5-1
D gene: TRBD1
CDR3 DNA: TGCGCCAGCAGCTTGGGACAGGGAGTCAATGAGCAGTTCTTC
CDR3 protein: CASSLGQGVNEQFF

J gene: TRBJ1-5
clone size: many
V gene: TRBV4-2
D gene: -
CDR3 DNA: TGTGCCAGCAGGTGGGGTAATGAGACAGGATCTACTAGCAATCAGCCCCAGCATTTT
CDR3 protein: CASRWGNETGSTSNQPQHF

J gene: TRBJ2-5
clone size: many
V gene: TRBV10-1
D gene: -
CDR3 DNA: TGCGCCAGCAGTGACCCAGGCGGGACCCAGTACTTC
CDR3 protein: CASSDPGGTQYF

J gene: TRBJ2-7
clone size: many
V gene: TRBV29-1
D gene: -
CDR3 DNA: TGCAGCGTTGGGGGGGGCGGCGGTTACGAGCAGTACTTC
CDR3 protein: CSVGGGGGYEQYF

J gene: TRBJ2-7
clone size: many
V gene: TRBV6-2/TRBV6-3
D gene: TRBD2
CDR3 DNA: TGTGCCAGCAGTTACTTACGGACTAGAGGCTACGAGCAGTACTTC
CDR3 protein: CASSYLRTRGYEQYF

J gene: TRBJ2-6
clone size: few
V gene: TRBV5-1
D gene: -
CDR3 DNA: TGCGCCAGCGCCGGGGGCCTATCGAGCTCTGGGGCCAACGTCCTGACTTTC
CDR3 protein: CASAGGLSSSGANVLTF

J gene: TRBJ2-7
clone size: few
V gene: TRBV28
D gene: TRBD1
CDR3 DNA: TGTGCCAGCACCGGGACAGGGGTGTCCTACGAGCAGTACTTC
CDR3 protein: CASTGTGVSYEQYF

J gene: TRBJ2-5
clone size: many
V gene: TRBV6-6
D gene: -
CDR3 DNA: TGTGCCAGCAGTTCGGGTGGGAAGACCCAGTACTTC
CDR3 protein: CASSSGGKTQYF

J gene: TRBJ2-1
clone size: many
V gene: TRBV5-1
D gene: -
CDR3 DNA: TGCGCCAGCAGCCAGACTAGTGGGGGGATGGGGTACAATGAGCAGTTCTTC
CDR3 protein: CASSQTSGGMGYNEQFF

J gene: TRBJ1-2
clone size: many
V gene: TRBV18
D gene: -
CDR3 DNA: TGTGCCAGCTCACCCGGAAGGGTCGGCTACACCTTC
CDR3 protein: CASSPGRVGYTF

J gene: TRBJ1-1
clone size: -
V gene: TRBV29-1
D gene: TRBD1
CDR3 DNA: TGCAGCCTTTTGGGGACAGGGGGCGGGTCGACTGAAGCTTTCTTT
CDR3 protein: CSLLGTGGGSTEAFF

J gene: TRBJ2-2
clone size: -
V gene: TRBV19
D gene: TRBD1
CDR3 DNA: TGTGCCAGTAGAACGACAGGGACCGGGGAGCTGTTTTTT
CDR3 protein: CASRTTGTGELFF

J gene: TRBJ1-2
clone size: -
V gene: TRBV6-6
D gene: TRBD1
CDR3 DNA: TGTGCCAGCACGAACAGGGGCTATGGCTACACCTTC
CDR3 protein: CASTNRGYGYTF

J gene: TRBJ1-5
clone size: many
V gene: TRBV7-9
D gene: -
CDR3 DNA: TGTGCCAGCAGCAGTACAGGGTTACTTCTGAATTTT
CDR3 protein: CASSSTGLLLNF

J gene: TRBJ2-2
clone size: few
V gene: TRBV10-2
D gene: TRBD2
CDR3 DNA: TGCGCCAGTATAAGCGGGAGGGCTTTCACCGGGGAGCTGTTTTTT
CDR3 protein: CASISGRAFTGELFF

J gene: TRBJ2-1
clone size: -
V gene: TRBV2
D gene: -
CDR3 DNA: TGTGCCAGCAGGGGGATTCACCCACGGCAGTTCTTC
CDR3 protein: CASRGIHPRQFF

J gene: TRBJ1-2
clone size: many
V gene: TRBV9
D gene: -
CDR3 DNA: TGTGCCAGCAGCGACGGACTCAGCAACTATGGCTACACCTTC
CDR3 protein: CASSDGLSNYGYTF

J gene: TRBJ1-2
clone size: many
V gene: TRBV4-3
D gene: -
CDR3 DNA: TGCGCCAGCAGCCAAGATCCGGGGCCCCCACTAGGCTATGGCTACACCTTC
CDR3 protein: CASSQDPGPPLGYGYTF

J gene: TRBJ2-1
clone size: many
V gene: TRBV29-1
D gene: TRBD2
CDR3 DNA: TGCAGCGTTTCGAGCGGGAAAAGGAATGAGCAGTTCTTC
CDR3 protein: CSVSSGKRNEQFF

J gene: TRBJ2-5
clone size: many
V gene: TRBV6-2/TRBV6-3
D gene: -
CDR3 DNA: TGTGCCAGCAGTTACCCGTGGGCCCAGTACTTC
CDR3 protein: CASSYPWAQYF

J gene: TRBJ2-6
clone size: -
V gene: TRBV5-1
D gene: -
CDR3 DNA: TGCGCCAGCAGCCGCCCAGGGGACTCTGGGGCCAACGTCCTGACTTTC
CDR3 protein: CASSRPGDSGANVLTF

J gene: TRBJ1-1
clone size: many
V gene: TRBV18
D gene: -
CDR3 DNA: TGTGCCAGCTCACCAAGTCCAGGGACTGAAGCTTTCTTT
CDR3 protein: CASSPSPGTEAFF

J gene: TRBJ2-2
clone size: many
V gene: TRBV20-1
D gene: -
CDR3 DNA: TGCAGTGCTAGAGATAGGGCCGGGGAGCTGTTTTTT
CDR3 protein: CSARDRAGELFF

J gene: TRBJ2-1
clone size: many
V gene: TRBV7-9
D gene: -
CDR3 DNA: TGTGCCAGCAGGTCTCTACAGGGCGACCCGTACAATGAGCAGTTCTTC
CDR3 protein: CASRSLQGDPYNEQFF

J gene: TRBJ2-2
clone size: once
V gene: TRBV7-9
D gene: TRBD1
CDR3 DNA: TGTGCCAGCAGCCAACTCAAGGGACAGGGGAACACCGGGGAGCTGTTTTTT
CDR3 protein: CASSQLKGQGNTGELFF

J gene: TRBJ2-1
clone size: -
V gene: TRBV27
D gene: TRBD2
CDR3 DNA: TGTGCCAGCAGTTTACGACTAGCGGGAGGGAAGAATCAGCAGTTCTTC
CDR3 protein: CASSLRLAGGKNQQFF

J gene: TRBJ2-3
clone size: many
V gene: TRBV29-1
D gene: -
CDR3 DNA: TGCAGCCTTTGGAGGCTCAGCTCAGATACGCAGTATTTT
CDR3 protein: CSLWRLSSDTQYF

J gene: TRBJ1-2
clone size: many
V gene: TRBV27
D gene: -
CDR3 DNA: TGTGCCAGCAGTCCATCGGGCCTTACTCTCTACACCTTC
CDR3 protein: CASSPSGLTLYTF

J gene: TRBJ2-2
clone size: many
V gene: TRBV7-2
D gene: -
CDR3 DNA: TGTGCCAGCAGTGGGACACCAGGGTACGGGGAGCTGTTTTTT
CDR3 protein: CASSGTPGYGELFF

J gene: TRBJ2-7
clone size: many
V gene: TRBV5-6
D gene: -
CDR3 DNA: TGTGCCAGCAGCTTGGATCAGGGACTCTACGAGCAGTACTTC
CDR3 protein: CASSLDQGLYEQYF

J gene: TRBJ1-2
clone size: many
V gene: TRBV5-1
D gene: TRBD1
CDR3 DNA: TGCGCCAGCAGCTTGCGACAGGGGGCTGGAGGCTACACCTTC
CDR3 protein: CASSLRQGAGGYTF

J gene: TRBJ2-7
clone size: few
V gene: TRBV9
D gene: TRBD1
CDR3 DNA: TGTGCCAGCAGCGTCGGCGACAGGGTTTCCTACGAGCAGTACTTC
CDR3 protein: CASSVGDRVSYEQYF

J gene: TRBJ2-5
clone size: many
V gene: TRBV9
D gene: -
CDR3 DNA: TGTGCCAGCAGCGCACGACAGATACAAGAGACCCAGTACTTC
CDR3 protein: CASSARQIQETQYF

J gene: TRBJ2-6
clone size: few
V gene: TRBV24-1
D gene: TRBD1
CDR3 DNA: TGTGCCACCAGTGATTCCGGGACAGGGTGGGCTGGGGCCAACGTCCTGACTTTC
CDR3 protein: CATSDSGTGWAGANVLTF

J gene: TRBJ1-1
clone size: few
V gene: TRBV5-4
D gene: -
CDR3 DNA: TGTGCCAGCAGCTTCGAACAATACACTGAAGCTTTCTTT
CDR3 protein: CASSFEQYTEAFF

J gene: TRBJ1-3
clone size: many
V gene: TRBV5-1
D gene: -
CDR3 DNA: TGCGCCAGCAGCTTGGCCGGGGGCCAATCCTCTGGAAACACCATATATTTT
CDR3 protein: CASSLAGGQSSGNTIYF

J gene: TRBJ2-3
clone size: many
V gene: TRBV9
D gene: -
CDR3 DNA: TGTGCCAGCAGCGACTCCCCCGCGTCAGATACGCAGTATTTT
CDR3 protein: CASSDSPASDTQYF

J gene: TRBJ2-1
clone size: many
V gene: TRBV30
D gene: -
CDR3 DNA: TGTGCCTGGAGTGTAAAGGGATGGTCCTACAATGAGCAGTTCTTC
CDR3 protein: CAWSVKGWSYNEQFF

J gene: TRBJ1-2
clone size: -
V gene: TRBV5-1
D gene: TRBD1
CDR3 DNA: TGCGCCAGCAGCTTAAAGGGGGCTGGTGGCTACACCTTC
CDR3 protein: CASSLKGAGGYTF

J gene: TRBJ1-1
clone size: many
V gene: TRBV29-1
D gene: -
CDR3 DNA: TGCAGCGTTGTCGAAGGATACACTGAAGCTTTCTTT
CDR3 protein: CSVVEGYTEAFF

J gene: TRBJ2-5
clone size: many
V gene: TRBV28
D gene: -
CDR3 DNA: TGTGCCAGCAGCCCAGACTTGGGAGAGACCCAGTACTTC
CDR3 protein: CASSPDLGETQYF

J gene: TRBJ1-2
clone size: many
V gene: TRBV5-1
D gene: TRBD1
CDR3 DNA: TGCGCCAGCAGCCTGACAGGGAGAGGCTACACCTTC
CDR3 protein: CASSLTGRGYTF

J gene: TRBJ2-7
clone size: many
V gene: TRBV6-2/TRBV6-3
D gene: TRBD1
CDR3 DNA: TGTGCCAGCAGTTACCGAGGGACAGGGGAATACGAGCAGTACTTC
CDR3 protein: CASSYRGTGEYEQYF

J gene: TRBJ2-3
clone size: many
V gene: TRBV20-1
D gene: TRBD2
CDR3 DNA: TGCAGTGTCAGCGGGAGAAGGGCAGATACGCAGTATTTT
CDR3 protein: CSVSGRRADTQYF

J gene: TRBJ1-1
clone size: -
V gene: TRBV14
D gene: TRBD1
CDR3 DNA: TGTGCCAGCAGCCAAGGGTTGGGGACAGGACTAACTGAAGCTTTCTTT
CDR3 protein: CASSQGLGTGLTEAFF